The source of this T cell receptor (beta chain) is a study of T cell responses to AZD1222 COVID-19 vaccine. Study results and caveats: The donor group comprised mostly white British people and more females; the analysis possibly underestimated clonal diversity. Spike-specific TCR breadth and depth were elevated following two AZD1222 doses. Only a handful of people who got AZD1222 tested seropositive at baseline. Targets within unmutated variant regions were reportedly found for nearly half of spike-specific TCRs.

J lost 10 bases, V lost 3 bases, and 9 bases had no gene match. The CDR3 extends over 13 amino acids. The germline CDR1 and CDR2 sequences are GTSNPN and SVGIG (reference sequence). Data came from immunoSEQ multiplex PCR; TCRdb stores just in-frame clones and leaves some out. The data show over 100,000 clones, approximately 91% seen once. Comment on this clone: Antigen: not known.

This sequence was found in an adult in good health. The sequenced sample was peripheral blood, obtained on day 0 of AZD1222 vaccination. V is TRBV30 and J is TRBJ1-5; 7 bases are shared with TRBD1. The CDR3 DNA is TGTGCCTGGAGCCCAGGGGGTTTTTTACCCCAGCATTTT. Translating gives CAWSPGGFLPQHF.